The subject of this entry is one TCR beta chain. Its antigen is unidentified. The germline V gene has CDR1 SGHKS and CDR2 YYEKEE (reference sequence). This CDR3 has 18 amino acids. V lost 0 bases and J lost 0, with 16 bases in between. This sample is part of a study of T cell responses to AZD1222 COVID-19 vaccine. Findings and caveats of the study: Of spike-specific TCRs, nearly half reportedly target regions left unmutated in variants. Recipients of two AZD1222 doses showed rising Spike-specific TCR breadth and depth.

Clones were read by immunoSEQ multiplex PCR, and TCRdb kept only the in-frame ones, dropping some. Found here are under 35,000 clones, 85% to 90% of them singletons; the top ten hold approximately 11%. This clonotype was obtained from an adult who received the AZD1222 COVID-19 vaccine. The source material was peripheral blood, sampled 28 days after the second AZD1222 dose. The chain is built from TRBV5-5 and TRBJ1-3; D unresolved. CDR3 nucleotide sequence: TGTGCCAGCAGCTTGGTGCGAATTGACGTGAACTCTGGAAACACCATATATTTT. This encodes CASSLVRIDVNSGNTIYF.